Sequencing of this T cell receptor (beta chain) was carried out in a study of blood T cell repertoires in COVID-19 (dated by TCRdb to the early 2020s). Study-level background: Samples covering the acute and convalescent phases of COVID-19 were provided by collaborators in the United States, Italy and Spain. The prospective study material was composed of cDNA or gDNA derived from T cells, B-cell-depleted T cells, or PBMCs. Deeply sampled blood TCRbeta repertoires from subjects exposed to, actively infected with, or recovered from COVID-19 were included in the dataset. The repertoires were released in a freely available public database meant as a resource for research on the immune response to SARS-CoV-2. Samples were obtained from the ongoing ImmuneRACE study (first 160 participants) and from about 1,300 subjects provided by 6 global collaborators. Sample metadata almost always included a de-identified subject ID, COVID-19 status, age in years and sex. Where available, HLA class I and class II types were taken from metadata supplied by the sample provider and were not determined by assay-based typing.

Collaborating institutions collected whole blood in K2EDTA tubes following their own protocols. For TCRbeta analysis, collaborators shipped samples in one of three forms: frozen whole blood, isolated PBMCs, or DNA extracted from either of those sample types. About this clone: The antigen it recognizes is unknown. No quality values exist for individual bases; no much larger clone is one base distant.

What the authors observed across the whole study: The amount of clinical and demographic metadata varied by source and participant and was provided uncurated.

TCRbeta CDR3 regions were amplified from genomic DNA by means of the immunoSEQ Assay, a bias-controlled multiplex PCR. The published analysis was carried out like this. Nucleated cell counts per sample were estimated from amplification of reference gene primers within the assay. Sequence reads were collapsed and filtered to measure the absolute abundance of every unique TCRbeta CDR3 rearrangement. For each sample, productive Simpson clonality was calculated as the square root of Simpson's diversity index across productive rearrangements. Entries here come from immuneACCESS through TCRdb and include only in-frame sequences with V and J called. Some clones fail to appear in such tables; in the studies checked, an unresolved V gene covers under half of the shortfall, and the cause of the remainder is unknown. Clone size and V and J calls were adopted from that table, with D and trimming inferred from the DNA. The sample yields about 41,000 clones; about 80% were counted once. The top ten clones comprise about 48% of the sample.

V sheds 10 bases and J sheds 3 bases, leaving 15 bases between their ends. The germline V gene gives CDR1 as SGHTA and CDR2 as FQGNSA. Its CDR3 holds 13 amino acids, cysteine through phenylalanine. Only the CDR3 region is kept as DNA, spanning 39 bases read in frame from base 1. The V gene is TRBV7-2 and the J gene is TRBJ1-1; no confident D gene assignment can be made. The TCR was taken from an elderly woman with acute or convalescent COVID-19. Sequencing used peripheral blood. The nucleotides are TGTGCCACCAAACAACGAATTGACACTGAAGCTTTCTTT. This sequence encodes CATKQRIDTEAFF.